The 5 T cell receptor beta chains reported below all come from one sample, sequenced in a study of blood T cell repertoires in COVID-19. The repertoire was sequenced with immunoSEQ multiplex PCR; TCRdb's copy has only in-frame clones and lacks some. This table holds 300,000 to 400,000 clones, 85% to 90% found once. The sequenced sample consisted of peripheral blood. The receptors shown here come from a human donor in a cohort sampled during active COVID-19.

V and J are TRBV19 and TRBJ2-3, with D possibly matching TRBD2 (7 bases). V was pared by 3 bases and J by 2 bases, with 12 bases between. This CDR3 is built from 15 residues. CDR1 and CDR2 from the germline V gene are LNHDA and SQIVND (reference sequence). The CDR3 DNA reads TGTGCCAGTAGTATGTCGGGGGGCCTCACAGATACGCAGTATTTT. Protein product: CASSMSGGLTDTQYF.

This chain uses TRBV3-1 (or the pseudogene TRBV3-2) with TRBJ1-1, with D tentatively TRBD1 (5 bases). The CDR3 extends over 14 amino acids. Trimming cost V 4 bases and J 1 base, with 10 bases left between them. Germline V CDR1 and CDR2: LGHDT, YNNKEL (reference sequence). The DNA of the CDR3 is TGTGCCAGCAGCCTAGAAAGGGGGAACACTGAAGCTTTCTTT. It yields the protein CASSLERGNTEAFF.

The chain combines TRBV3-1 (or the pseudogene TRBV3-2) with TRBJ2-7; TRBD1 matches 10 bases. Trimming removed 1 base from V and 9 bases from J; junction bases left unmatched: 0. Germline V gives CDR1 LGHDT, CDR2 YNNKEL (reference sequence). This CDR3 spans 12 amino acids. The CDR3 DNA sequence: TGTGCCAGCAGCCAAGGGGACAGGGGGCAGTACTTC. This gives the protein CASSQGDRGQYF.

The V gene is TRBV6-1, the J gene TRBJ2-1, with TRBD1 matching over 8 bases. The CDR3 spans 16 residues. Per germline, CDR1 MNHNS and CDR2 SASEGT. V gave up 0 bases and J gave up 5 bases; unmatched junction bases: 6. The CDR3 region has the DNA TGTGCCAGCAGTGAAGCGCTCGGACAGGGCAACAATGAGCAGTTCTTC. It codes for CASSEALGQGNNEQFF.

Notes on this clone: Mismatch with germline at one junction end may stem from a read error. The chain is built from TRBV4-1 and TRBJ2-7; TRBD2 agrees at 10 bases. Germline V lookup: CDR1 MGHRA, CDR2 YSYEKL. CDR3 size: 12 residues. Here the CDR3 DNA reads TGCGCCAGCAGCCACCTGGGACTAGCGCTCAACTTC. It yields the protein CASSHLGLALNF.